Given below is one T cell receptor (beta chain) in context. This clone turned up a few times. What antigen it recognizes has not been identified. No much larger clone is present one base from it, and per-base qualities are unavailable. All of the isolated RNA was reverse transcribed with the High Capacity cDNA Reverse Transcription Kit, so expressed TCRB transcripts were sequenced. Deep immunoSEQ sequencing was applied to naive, central memory and regulatory T cell samples, giving an average of about 3.7 million total reads per sample. Sorted cells were lysed in RLT buffer and RNA was extracted with DNase-treated RNeasy Micro or Mini kits, depending on cell number. To prevent cross-contamination, every cell subset was processed on its own, while patient and healthy donor samples were processed together. The immunoSEQ multiplex PCR was used to amplify TCRB sequences from cDNA, generating 87-bp fragments that spanned the CDR3 region. Sequencing of the amplicons was performed on the Illumina HiSeq platform. Per the source publication's procedure: Synthetic template baselines were used to correct PCR bias computationally, reads within Hamming distance 2 were collapsed, and singletons that could not be merged were discarded. Reads were aligned against IMGT to assign V, D and J genes, CDR3 length and insertions or deletions at six rearrangement sites. Within each subset, clonotype counts were normalized to sorted cell number, and only after that were true diversity and Gini coefficients computed with the tcR R package. The overlap coefficient, calculated on TCRB nucleotide sequences, was used to measure repertoire sharing. Out-of-frame TCRB sequences from naive cells were analyzed to stand in for the pre-selection repertoire. Here the immuneACCESS table is served through TCRdb, limited to in-frame sequences with V and J called. Missing clones are a known gap in these copies; in checked studies unresolved V genes cover under half, and the rest lacks a known reason. V and J calls and clone size are given by that table; D and trimming were obtained from the DNA. The sample has about 250,000 clones on record, 9.5% to 13% of them singletons. Clones ranked in the top ten supply around 0.017% of the sample.

The CDR3 spans 14 residues, from the cysteine through the phenylalanine. Only the CDR3 portion is preserved as DNA: 42 bases, with reading frame beginning at the first base. Clipping removes 5 bases from V and 10 bases from J, with 11 as the unmatched junction base count. Via the germline V gene, CDR1 is SGHVS and CDR2 FQNEAQ. These data are taken from a study of beta chain features in type 1 diabetes (dated by TCRdb to 2016 to 2018). Regarding the complete study: No differences in mean age, gender distribution, total cell number or subset yield were found between patients and healthy donors. The study compared TCRB repertoires of sorted circulating CD4+ T cell subsets between recently diagnosed type 1 diabetes patients and matched healthy donors. A total of approximately 99,000,000 sorted cells were examined across all samples, and RNA yield correlated strongly with the number of cells per subset. Regulatory and stem cell-like memory subsets were obtained from only 8 patients and roughly 8 healthy donors, while naive and central memory subsets were obtained from all 30 or so donors.

The paper's findings and limits, for the study overall: HLA sub-analyses involved small numbers of individuals, so any influence of HLA type on TCRB rearrangement remained unresolved. At VDJ recombination sites, type 1 diabetes patients had fewer insertions and more deleted nucleotides, which implies abnormalities in thymic rearrangement. Because cDNA was sequenced instead of genomic DNA, highly expressing activated cells could be over-represented, though the groups showed no difference in activation or CD3 levels. Naive, central memory and regulatory TCRB repertoires appeared to be more similar among patients than among healthy donors. Shorter templates might have been favored by PCR, but patient and control samples were amplified and corrected together, so both groups would have been affected equally by any skew. In all four CD4+ subsets, TCRB CDR3 length was moderately but significantly shorter in type 1 diabetes patients.

Each donor gave one peripheral blood draw, averaging roughly 100 mL, which was collected into heparinised tubes. A BD FACSAria II was used to sort naive, central memory, regulatory and stem cell-like memory CD4+ T cells with a panel that included CD45RO, CCR7, CD25, CD127, CD95 and CD27. All sorted populations exceeded 95% purity. PBMCs were isolated immediately by Lymphoprep density gradient centrifugation and stained directly without culture. So that batch effects would be minimized, each experiment stained and sorted samples in pairs, pairing one healthy donor with one patient. This sequence was found in a man aged 25-40 years with type 1 diabetes. Material: naive CD4+ T cells from blood. Explained via the paper, the cell subset or site label denotes: true naive CD4+ T cells. This chain joins TRBV7-8 to TRBJ2-1; 7 bases in between match TRBD2. CDR3 sequence: CASSLGLLLKEQFF. The sequenced DNA is TGTGCCAGCAGCCTGGGACTACTCCTAAAAGAGCAGTTCTTC.